The present entry profiles one T cell receptor beta chain with its context. This CDR3 spans 15 amino acids. From germline, CDR1 is SEHNR and CDR2 FQNEAQ (reference sequence). With 0 bases clipped from V and 5 bases from J, the junction kept 4 bases outside the gene matches. The sample belongs to a study of T cells in Graves' hyperthyroidism and ophthalmopathy. TCR beta CDR3 region amplification was performed from RNA transcripts. Carried out on the TCR CDR3, a first-round RT-PCR used the HTBI primer set. One entry per CDR3 protein results from TCRdb running MiXCR on the multiplex PCR reads. Of about 720,000 distinct CDR3 sequences in the sample, around 19% were seen once.

The sequence derives from a woman aged 50 to 65 with Graves' hyperthyroidism that later progressed to Graves' ophthalmopathy. What was sequenced was blood. The V and J genes are TRBV7-9 and TRBJ2-3; 8 nucleotides agree with TRBD2. CDR3 bases: TGTGCCAGCAGCTTAGCGGGACTAGGCATAGATACGCAGTATTTT. It codes for CASSLAGLGIDTQYF.